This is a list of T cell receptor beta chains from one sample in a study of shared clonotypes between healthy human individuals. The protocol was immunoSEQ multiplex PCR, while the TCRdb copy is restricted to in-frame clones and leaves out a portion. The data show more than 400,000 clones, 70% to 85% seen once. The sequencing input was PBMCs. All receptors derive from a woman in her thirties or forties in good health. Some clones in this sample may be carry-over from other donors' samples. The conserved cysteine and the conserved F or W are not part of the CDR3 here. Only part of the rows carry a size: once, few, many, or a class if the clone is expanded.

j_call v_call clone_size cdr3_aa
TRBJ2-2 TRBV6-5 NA ASRGLTNTGELF
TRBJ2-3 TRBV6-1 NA ASSEPVSSTDTQY
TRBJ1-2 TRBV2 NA ASSPDRDYGYT
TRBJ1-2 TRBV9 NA ASSVEGSGYGYGYT
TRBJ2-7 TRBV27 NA ASSSRTGGFRSEQY
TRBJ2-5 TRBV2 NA ASSPMGGRETQY
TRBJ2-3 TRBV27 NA ALRTSGGTQY
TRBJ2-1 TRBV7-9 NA ASSSALAGGIYNEQF
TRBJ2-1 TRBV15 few ATSRDGILGDEQF
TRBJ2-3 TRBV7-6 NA ASSLGSPSADTQY
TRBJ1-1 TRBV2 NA ASSNSATEAF
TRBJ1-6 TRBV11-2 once ASSLYGSGNSPLH
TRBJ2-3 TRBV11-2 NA ASSLVPLNSYRTDTQY
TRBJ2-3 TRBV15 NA ATSRDPSTQY
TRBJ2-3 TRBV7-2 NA ASSLWGTTDTQY
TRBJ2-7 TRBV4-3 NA ASSQDSYTSSYEQY
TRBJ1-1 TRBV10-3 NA AISHARDRSAEAF
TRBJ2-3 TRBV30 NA AWEVGDTQY
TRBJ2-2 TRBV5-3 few ARSRHRLAGGDSTGELF
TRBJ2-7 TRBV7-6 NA ASSLTGSHYEQY
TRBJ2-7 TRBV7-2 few ASSIGRDEQY
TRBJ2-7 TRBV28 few ASSLGNSPPEQY
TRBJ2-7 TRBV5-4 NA ASSSLANREQY
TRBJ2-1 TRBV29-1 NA SVGAGREGEQF
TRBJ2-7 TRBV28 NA ASSLSGSHEQY
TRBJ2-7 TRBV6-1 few ASSELKGRGSNEQY
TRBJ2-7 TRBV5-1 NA ASRGTGQIYEQY
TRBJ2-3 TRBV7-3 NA ASSRPGLAGDSGTQY
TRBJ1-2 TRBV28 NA ASTETGRDGYT
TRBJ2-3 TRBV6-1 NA ASKTDTDTQY
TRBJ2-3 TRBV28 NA ASNFRRDRDTQY
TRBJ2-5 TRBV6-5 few ASSYTGYQETQY
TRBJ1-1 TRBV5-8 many ASSLRGLGTEAF
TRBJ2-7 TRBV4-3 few ASSLHLPSTSNTYEQY